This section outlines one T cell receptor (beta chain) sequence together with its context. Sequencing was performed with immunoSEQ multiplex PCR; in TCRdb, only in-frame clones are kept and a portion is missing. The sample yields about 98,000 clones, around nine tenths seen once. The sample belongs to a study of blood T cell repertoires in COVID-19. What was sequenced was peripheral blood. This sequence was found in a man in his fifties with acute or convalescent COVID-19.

The CDR3 DNA sequence: TGTGCCAGTAAGCTAGATGAGCAGTTCTTC. It specifies CASKLDEQFF. The rearrangement joins TRBV19 to TRBJ2-1; D is unresolved. This CDR3 spans 10 amino acids. Trimming removed 7 bases at V and 8 bases at J, with 6 bases between. Looked up from germline, CDR1 is LNHDA and CDR2 is SQIVND (reference sequence).